These 12 T cell receptor beta chains were sequenced from one sample in a study of shared clonotypes between healthy human individuals. TCRdb keeps only in-frame clones here, not all; method: immunoSEQ multiplex PCR. The sample gives 2 million to 2.5 million clones, around 90% of which show up once; approximately 0.41% is in the top ten. Sequences were obtained from naive CD4+ T cells from PBMCs. Subset of the sample: CD45RA+ positively selected. Receptors originate from a young man in good health. Some clones in this sample may be carry-over from other donors' samples.

The J gene is TRBJ1-1, the V gene TRBV20-1; D ambiguous. V lost 4 bases to trimming and J lost 3 bases, with 6 bases between them. The CDR3 is 11 residues long. Germline CDR1 is DFQATT and CDR2 is SNEGSKA (reference sequence). Written as DNA, the CDR3 is TGCAGTGCTATTGTGGACACTGAAGCTTTCTTT. It encodes CSAIVDTEAFF.

The chain couples TRBV6-1 to TRBJ1-4; D ambiguous. The CDR3 runs to 16 residues. The V gene lost 3 bases and the J gene lost 3 bases, with 14 bases spanning the gap. Germline CDR1 reads MNHNS; CDR2 reads SASEGT. In DNA, the CDR3 is TGTGCCAGCAGTGATAGGGCCCGGGGAGCTAATGAAAAACTGTTTTTT. It is translated as CASSDRARGANEKLFF.

The gene calls are TRBV9 and TRBJ2-5, with 14 bases identical to TRBD2. The CDR3 totals 17 residues. Trimming at V came to 2 bases and at J to 5 bases, leaving 8 bases not matched to a gene. Germline assignment: CDR1 SGDLS and CDR2 YYNGEE. CDR3 loop: CASSVTQTSGRGETQYF. The CDR3 DNA reads TGTGCCAGCAGCGTCACCCAGACTAGCGGGAGGGGCGAGACCCAGTACTTC.

To note about this clone: This same CDR3 is encoded by further DNA sequences in the sample. J is TRBJ1-2 and V is TRBV29-1; D is perhaps TRBD1 (6 bases). The V gene's germline CDR1 is SQVTM and CDR2 ANQGSEA. V lost 6 bases, J lost 2 bases, and 7 bases lay in between. The CDR3 spans 11 residues. The CDR3 DNA follows: TGCAGCGTGGACAGAAACTATGGCTACACCTTC. Translating gives CSVDRNYGYTF.

J is TRBJ2-7 and V is TRBV5-4, with 9 nucleotides matching TRBD2. The CDR3 runs 13 residues. Germline values: CDR1 SGHNT, CDR2 YYREEE (reference sequence). V lost 5 bases and J lost 4; bases outside the gene matches: 4. In DNA form, the CDR3 reads TGTGCCAGCAGGGGAAGCGGGAGGTACGAGCAGTACTTC. This codes for CASRGSGRYEQYF.

This chain connects TRBV7-6 to TRBJ2-5; TRBD2 matches at 10 bases. J lost 9 bases, V lost 7 bases, and 11 bases had no gene match. This CDR3 contains 14 residues. Germline loops: CDR1 SGHVS, CDR2 FNYEAQ. DNA for the CDR3: TGTGCCAGCACCCTGACTAGCGGGCGTGCGGCCCAGTACTTC. It is translated as CASTLTSGRAAQYF.

The V call is TRBV5-6, the J call TRBJ1-1; tentative D call: TRBD1 (5 bases). From germline, CDR1 is SGHDT and CDR2 YYEEEE. This CDR3 is built from 13 residues. V was cut by 4 bases and J by 2 bases, with 9 bases left in between. The CDR3 bases are TGTGCCAGCAGCGTCAGGGTAAACACTGAAGCTTTCTTT. Translation: CASSVRVNTEAFF.

The chain joins TRBV5-1 to TRBJ1-4, with D hard to call. Trimming left V 2 bases short and J 3 bases short, with 8 bases between. The CDR3 length is 14 residues. The germline gives CDR1 SGHRS, CDR2 YFSETQ. The CDR3 nucleotides are TGCGCCAGCAGCTTCGGACCTTCTAATGAAAAACTGTTTTTT. This translates into CASSFGPSNEKLFF. Looking up the rest from reference TRBV5-1 and TRBJ1-4 gives the full variable domain: KAGVTQTPRYLIKTRGQQVTLSCSPISGHRSVSWYQQTPGQGLQFLFEYFSETQRNKGNFPGRFSGRQFSNSRSEMNVSTLELGDSALYLCASSFGPSNEKLFFGSGTQLSVL.

V is TRBV5-4 and J is TRBJ2-5; D tentatively reads TRBD1 or TRBD2 (5 bases each). Germline V gene lookup returns CDR1 SGHNT and CDR2 YYREEE (reference sequence). The CDR3 is made up of 18 amino acids. Trimming stripped 7 bases from V and 1 base from J, with 26 bases between. The CDR3 here is CASRGADSSNSGQETQYF. In DNA, the CDR3 is TGTGCCAGCCGAGGGGCGGATAGTTCTAACTCGGGCCAAGAGACCCAGTACTTC.

This clone was picked up one time. The rearrangement links TRBV6-6 to TRBJ1-2, with D possibly matching TRBD1 (5 bases). The CDR3 runs 14 residues. Germline CDR1 reads MNHNY; CDR2 reads SVGAGI (reference sequence). V lost 2 bases and J 2 bases, leaving 9 bases between the germline ends. The CDR3 loop reads CASSYRDRNYGYTF. CDR3 bases: TGTGCCAGCAGTTACCGGGACCGCAACTATGGCTACACCTTC.

Worth noting for this clone: Other DNA sequences in the same sample also yield this CDR3. The V call is TRBV15, the J call TRBJ2-1; either TRBD1 or TRBD2 may supply D (5 bases each). CDR1 LNHNV and CDR2 YYDKDF come from the germline V gene (reference sequence). Trimming shortened V by 1 base and J by 4 bases, and 8 bases separated the two germline ends. The CDR3 has 14 amino acids. In nucleotides, the CDR3 is TGTGCCACCAGCAGAGTTGGGGGTTACAATGAGCAGTTCTTC. It encodes CATSRVGGYNEQFF.

Comment on this clone: Distinct nucleotide sequences in the sample also encode this CDR3. The chain links TRBV5-1 to TRBJ2-1, with a tentative D call TRBD2 (6 bases). CDR3 length: 15 residues. Trimming pared 3 bases from V and 0 bases from J, leaving 10 bases between. Germline lookup yields CDR1 SGHRS and CDR2 YFSETQ. This CDR3 reads CASSSSVSSYNEQFF. The DNA of the CDR3 is TGCGCCAGCAGCTCTAGCGTGAGCTCCTACAATGAGCAGTTCTTC.